These 12 T cell receptor beta chains were sequenced from one sample in a study of beta chain features in type 1 diabetes. Investigators reverse transcribed all isolated RNA, so they sequenced expressed TCRB transcripts. Data came from immunoSEQ multiplex PCR; TCRdb stores just in-frame clones and leaves some out. The sample consists of about 280,000 clones, 15% of them appearing once. These receptors have no known antigen. Study-wide results and caveats: Patients with Type 1 diabetes showed moderately but significantly shorter TCRB CDR3s in all four CD4+ subsets.

The sample was naive CD4+ T cells from blood. The receptors were sampled from a man younger than 35 with type 1 diabetes.

A few counts support this clone. The chain links TRBV30 to TRBJ2-3; 10 nucleotides line up with TRBD2. The junction had 2 bases not matched to a gene; V was cut back by 3 bases and J by 8 bases. The CDR3 totals 12 residues. The germline CDR1 and CDR2 sequences are GTSNPN and SVGIG (reference sequence). For the CDR3, the DNA is TGTGCCTGGAGCAGCGGGGGGGGTACGCAGTATTTT. Its protein is CAWSSGGGTQYF.

This clone was counted only a few times. The chain has TRBV7-9 and TRBJ2-1, with 8 positions matching TRBD1. The germline V gene encodes CDR1 SEHNR and CDR2 FQNEAQ (reference sequence). Trimming cost V 6 bases and J 0 bases; bases outside gene matches: 16. The length of the CDR3 is 19 residues. The CDR3 bases are TGTGCCAGCAGTCGGACAGGGAGGTCCGAGGGATCCTCCTACAATGAGCAGTTCTTC. It encodes CASSRTGRSEGSSYNEQFF.

The chain employs TRBV28 and TRBJ1-1; possible D gene TRBD1, 5 bases. V was pared by 2 bases and J by 3 bases, with 10 bases between. This CDR3 is built from 14 residues. Germline CDR1 and CDR2: MDHEN and SYDVKM. As DNA, the CDR3 is TGTGCCAGCAGTTTAGGGGGGTTGTACACTGAAGCTTTCTTT. This translates into CASSLGGLYTEAFF.

The chain carries TRBV9 and TRBJ2-3, with 11 bases matching TRBD2. Germline assignment: CDR1 SGDLS and CDR2 YYNGEE. The CDR3 runs 16 residues. With V trimmed by 4 bases and J by 2 bases, 6 bases remained unmatched. Here the CDR3 reads CASSTGTSGNTDTQYF. The CDR3 region has the DNA TGTGCCAGCAGCACCGGGACTAGCGGAAACACAGATACGCAGTATTTT.

V gene TRBV27 combines with J gene TRBJ2-3, with 10 bases fitting TRBD2. The V gene end was trimmed by 7 bases and the J gene end by 6 bases; junction bases not matched to a gene: 7. Per germline, CDR1 MNHEY and CDR2 SMNVEV (reference sequence). This CDR3 is 14 amino acids long. As DNA, the CDR3 is TGTGCCAGCAATGGACTAGCGGCGGCTGATACGCAGTATTTT. Translation: CASNGLAAADTQYF.

This clone was seen a few times. For the CDR3, the DNA is TGTGCCGCCTCCCGGGACAGAGGGGACCCTGGGCAGTTCTTC. This encodes CAASRDRGDPGQFF. The chain is built from TRBV7-2 and TRBJ2-1; 7 nucleotides agree with TRBD1. Per the germline V gene, CDR1 is SGHTA and CDR2 is FQGNSA. The CDR3 consists of 14 residues. The junction had 19 bases not matched to a gene; V was cut back by 11 bases and J by 12 bases.

This clone was seen more than once but under ten times. J is TRBJ2-5 and V is TRBV5-1, with 10 bases identical to TRBD2. The CDR3 consists of 16 residues. Germline loops: CDR1 SGHRS, CDR2 YFSETQ. The V segment lost 0 bases and the J segment 5 bases; nucleotides outside the gene matches: 7. CDR3 nucleotides: TGCGCCAGCAGCTTGGGGCTAGCGGGAGTCGTCGAGACCCAGTACTTC. Translating it yields CASSLGLAGVVETQYF.

This chain uses TRBV29-1 with TRBJ2-1; no clear D gene. Germline V gives CDR1 SQVTM, CDR2 ANQGSEA. The CDR3 covers 13 residues. The ends were cut back, 4 bases at V and 4 bases at J, with 11 bases in the middle. The DNA for the CDR3 is TGCAGCGTTGGGCTAGATAAGTACAATGAGCAGTTCTTC. As protein: CSVGLDKYNEQFF.

The chain carries TRBV4-1 and TRBJ2-5; 7 positions agree with TRBD1. This CDR3 has 14 residues. Unmatched junction bases numbered 3, after V lost 1 base and J lost 4 bases. In germline, CDR1 is MGHRA, CDR2 YSYEKL. Here the CDR3 DNA reads TGCGCCAGCAGCCAAGGACAGGGCAGAGAGACCCAGTACTTC. This gives the protein CASSQGQGRETQYF.

The rearrangement uses TRBV9 and TRBJ1-2; D possibly corresponds to TRBD1 (5 bases). CDR1 and CDR2 (germline): SGDLS, YYNGEE. The CDR3 loop spans 12 amino acids. Trimming removed 0 bases from V and 6 bases from J, with 6 bases in between. CDR3 bases: TGTGCCAGCAGCGTAGGGGGCGATGGCTACACCTTC. This sequence encodes CASSVGGDGYTF.

The chain is built from TRBV30 and TRBJ2-1; 7 bases align to TRBD1. CDR3 length equals 13 residues. Germline trimming cut 5 bases from V and 6 bases from J; bases unmatched to any gene: 7. The germline gives CDR1 GTSNPN, CDR2 SVGIG (reference sequence). Written as DNA, the CDR3 is TGTGCCTGGGGAGTAGGGACAGCCAATGAGCAGTTCTTC. Protein: CAWGVGTANEQFF.

In its sample, this clone was seen a few times. This chain connects TRBV27 to TRBJ1-2, with D possibly TRBD1 on 5 matching bases. This CDR3 contains 14 residues. Trimming removed 2 bases at V and 3 bases at J, with 10 bases between. Germline assignment: CDR1 MNHEY and CDR2 SMNVEV (reference sequence). In DNA, the CDR3 is TGTGCCAGCAGTTTACAGGGCGGCTACTATGGCTACACCTTC. Protein product: CASSLQGGYYGYTF.